The clone carrying this T cell receptor beta chain showed up many times. Its antigen is still unknown. This record belongs to a study of Graves' ophthalmopathy and Graves' hyperthyroidism. Study results and limitations: Blood shared most expanded thyroid clonotypes above 0.001 frequency.

From RNA, the CDR3 regions of TCR beta chains were amplified and sequenced. First-round RT-PCR relied on HTBI primers, and a second-round multiplex PCR came next. From the multiplex PCR reads, TCRdb called clonotypes with MiXCR, one entry per CDR3 protein. The sample has 560,000 or so distinct CDR3 sequences, approximately 35% seen once. Germline V gene sequence: CDR1 WSHSY, CDR2 SAAADI. The V and J ends lost 2 bases and 5 bases, in that order; junction bases with no gene match: 9. The CDR3 consists of 16 residues. Sample: peripheral blood or thyroid tissue (not recorded which). The source of this sequence is an adult man with Graves' hyperthyroidism. V and J are TRBV10-2 and TRBJ1-2; TRBD1 agrees at 9 bases. CDR3 region: CASSEQNAGTGYGYTF. DNA for the CDR3: TGCGCCAGCAGTGAGCAAAACGCCGGGACAGGGTATGGCTACACCTTC.